This entry lists 16 T cell receptor beta chains sequenced from one sample in a study of blood T cell repertoires in COVID-19. Generated by immunoSEQ multiplex PCR, the TCRdb table keeps only in-frame clones and is missing some. The sample records about 250,000 clones, 80% to 90% being singletons. The sample consisted of peripheral blood. The source is a middle-aged man with active or convalescent COVID-19.

This chain links TRBV11-2 with TRBJ1-4; 7 nucleotides align to TRBD1. The V gene's germline CDR1 is SGHAT and CDR2 FQNNGV. CDR3 size: 14 residues. The V gene end was trimmed by 5 bases and the J gene end by 7 bases; junction bases not matched to a gene: 7. CDR3 in amino acids: CASSRTGVSEKLFF. CDR3 DNA: TGTGCCAGCAGCCGTACAGGGGTCAGTGAAAAACTGTTTTTT. Variable domain in full (rest from reference TRBV11-2 and TRBJ1-4): EAGVAQSPRYKIIEKRQSVAFWCNPISGHATLYWYQQILGQGPKLLIQFQNNGVVDDSQLPKDRFSAERLKGVDSTLKIQPAKLEDSAVYLCASSRTGVSEKLFFGSGTQLSVL.

This chain uses TRBV30 with TRBJ2-1, with D possibly TRBD2 on 6 matching bases. Germline V lookup: CDR1 GTSNPN, CDR2 SVGIG (reference sequence). CDR3 length: 15 amino acids. Trimming removed 4 bases from V and 2 bases from J, with 15 bases in between. The CDR3 nucleotides are TGTGCCTGGATCCATCCCGGAGGGGCCTACAATGAGCAGTTCTTC. Translating it yields CAWIHPGGAYNEQFF.

The V gene is TRBV7-2, the J gene TRBJ2-1; no firm D call. The CDR3 contains 17 residues. V was pared by 5 bases and J by 0 bases, with 17 bases between. Germline CDR1 reads SGHTA; CDR2 reads FQGNSA. CDR3: CASSLSPGRSSYNEQFF. CDR3 bases: TGTGCCAGCAGCCTAAGCCCCGGAAGGAGCTCCTACAATGAGCAGTTCTTC.

The chain recombines TRBV29-1 with TRBJ1-2; unclear D gene. This CDR3 is built from 13 residues. Germline V CDR1 and CDR2: SQVTM, ANQGSEA. Trimming removed 1 base from V and 8 bases from J, with 14 bases in between. CDR3 protein: CSVEGGRAGGYTF. DNA of the CDR3: TGCAGCGTTGAAGGAGGGAGGGCTGGGGGCTACACCTTC.

This chain joins TRBV7-9 and TRBJ1-3; D uncertain. Germline CDR1 reads SEHNR; CDR2 reads FQNEAQ (reference sequence). The CDR3 has 14 residues. Trimming removed 6 bases from V and 3 bases from J, with 12 bases in between. The CDR3 region has the DNA TGTGCCAGCAGGATAAGCGGGGTTGGAAACACCATATATTTT. Amino acid sequence: CASRISGVGNTIYF.

In DNA form, the CDR3 reads TGTGCCAGCAGCGCCGGACAGGGAAGCACTGAAGCTTTCTTT. Its translation is CASSAGQGSTEAFF. The chain combines TRBV7-9 with TRBJ1-1; 8 bases align to TRBD1. This CDR3 is built from 14 residues. The J segment lost 4 bases and the V segment lost 5 bases, leaving 6 bases of the junction unmatched. Germline lookup yields CDR1 SEHNR and CDR2 FQNEAQ (reference sequence).

V gene TRBV6-2 or TRBV6-3 combines with J gene TRBJ1-1, with a tentative D call TRBD1 (5 bases). CDR1 and CDR2 from the germline V gene are MNHEY and SVGEGT. This CDR3 is built from 17 residues. The V end was cut by 0 bases, the J end by 3 bases, with 17 bases between. The CDR3 loop reads CASSYSLQTLQDTEAFF. The CDR3 DNA sequence: TGTGCCAGCAGTTACTCCCTTCAGACATTACAGGACACTGAAGCTTTCTTT.

This clone was recorded only once. This sequence joins TRBV15 and TRBJ1-1, with D perhaps matching TRBD1 (6 bases). The CDR3 sequence is 18 residues long. Germline assignment: CDR1 LNHNV and CDR2 YYDKDF (reference sequence). The V end lost 0 bases, the J end lost 3 bases, and 20 bases lay between the germline ends. CDR3 nucleotide sequence: TGTGCCACCAGCAGAGATGTGAAGGGGGGGCGATTGGACACTGAAGCTTTCTTT. Protein product: CATSRDVKGGRLDTEAFF.

The chain links TRBV6-6 to TRBJ1-2; 8 bases fit TRBD1. Trimming at V came to 4 bases and at J to 5 bases, leaving 6 bases not matched to a gene. The V gene's germline CDR1 is MNHNY and CDR2 SVGAGI (reference sequence). CDR3 length: 14 amino acids. The CDR3 DNA is TGTGCCAGCAGTTCCCGGACAGGGACGTATGGCTACACCTTC. Protein product: CASSSRTGTYGYTF.

The rearrangement links TRBV27 to TRBJ2-7, with 9 bases aligning to TRBD1. Germline V gives CDR1 MNHEY, CDR2 SMNVEV (reference sequence). V lost 5 bases, J lost 6 bases, and 8 bases stayed unmatched. The CDR3 runs 14 residues. DNA for the CDR3: TGTGCCAGCAGTAACTCCGGGACAGGGCCCGAGCAGTACTTC. Protein product: CASSNSGTGPEQYF.

This chain connects TRBV18 to TRBJ2-7; 10 bases line up with TRBD1. This CDR3 spans 14 amino acids. V was clipped by 3 bases and J by 4 bases; unmatched bases: 3. Germline CDR1 reads KGHSH; CDR2 reads LQKENI. The CDR3 loop reads CASSPGTGVYEQYF. The CDR3 nucleotides are TGTGCCAGCTCACCTGGGACAGGGGTATACGAGCAGTACTTC.

The chain has TRBV5-4 and TRBJ1-1; 8 bases fit TRBD1. V gave up 4 bases and J gave up 5 bases; unmatched junction bases: 10. The V gene's germline CDR1 is SGHNT and CDR2 YYREEE (reference sequence). The CDR3 sequence is 15 residues long. CDR3 DNA: TGTGCCAGCAGCACGTATACAGGGGGAGGAACTGAAGCTTTCTTT. This translates into CASSTYTGGGTEAFF.

The chain joins TRBV30 to TRBJ1-1; the match to TRBD1 covers 8 bases. The V segment lost 3 bases and the J segment 2 bases; nucleotides outside the gene matches: 14. CDR1 is GTSNPN and CDR2 is SVGIG in the germline V gene (reference sequence). This CDR3 contains 17 residues. In DNA, the CDR3 is TGTGCCTGGAGCCGGACAGGGCTCTTCACATCTAACACTGAAGCTTTCTTT. Its translation: CAWSRTGLFTSNTEAFF.

This chain uses TRBV21-1 with TRBJ1-2. TRBV21-1 is tagged as a pseudogene. There are 12 residues in the CDR3. CDR3 protein: CASRRERYGYTF. DNA of the CDR3: TGTGCCAGCCGGCGGGAGCGCTATGGCTACACCTTC.

The V and J genes are TRBV4-2 and TRBJ2-1, with 10 bases that match TRBD2. The CDR3 length is 16 residues. In germline, CDR1 is LGHNA, CDR2 YNFKEQ. V trimming: 0 bases; J trimming: 8 bases; junction bases outside the gene matches: 7. The CDR3 DNA is TGTGCCAGCAGCCAAGAACAGCGGGGGGGCCAGGATGAGCAGTTCTTC. This translates into CASSQEQRGGQDEQFF.

J is TRBJ2-6 and V is TRBV5-3, with D possibly TRBD2 on 5 matching bases. TRBV5-3 is classed as an ORF, of uncertain function. The length of the CDR3 is 17 residues. Trimming cost V 3 bases and J 7 bases, with 20 bases left between them. CDR3 nucleotides: TGTGCCAGAAGCTCCCTATTCGCTCGGGGAATAGCCAACGTCCTGACTTTC. Translation: CARSSLFARGIANVLTF.